This T cell receptor beta chain stems from a study of beta chain features in type 1 diabetes. This clone was detected a few times. Its antigen is currently unknown. The study's findings and limits: The naive, central memory and Treg TCRB repertoires looked more alike in patients than they did in healthy donors. cDNA-based reads could over-represent cells with high TCR expression.

Investigators reverse transcribed all isolated RNA, so they sequenced expressed TCRB transcripts. Some 3.8 million reads, on average, came from each naive, central memory and regulatory T cell sample. This table comes from immunoSEQ multiplex PCR, and its TCRdb copy is limited to in-frame clones, with some not included. The sample records a few hundred thousand clones, 30% being singletons. The length of the CDR3 is 12 residues. V was clipped by 3 bases and J by 6 bases, with 8 bases between them. Germline V CDR1 and CDR2: MDHEN, SYDVKM. It was via CD45RO/CCR7/CD25/CD127/CD95/CD27 that CD4+ naive, central memory, regulatory and stem cell-like memory cells were sorted.

This clonotype originated in a man between 18 and 35 years old in good health. The sample consisted of naive CD4+ T cells from blood. The chain couples TRBV28 to TRBJ1-1; possible D gene TRBD1, 5 bases. The CDR3 sequence is CASSFRVSEAFF. In DNA form, the CDR3 reads TGTGCCAGCAGTTTCAGGGTTTCTGAAGCTTTCTTT.